This T cell receptor (beta chain) is from a study of human T cells and chemical hapten exposure. Study-wide results and caveats: Alopecia in all donors means immunity may differ from healthy individuals.

Germline CDR1 and CDR2: SEHNR and FQNEAQ (reference sequence). The CDR3 extends over 14 amino acids. The ends were cut back, 2 bases at V and 10 bases at J, with 15 bases in the middle. Worth noting for this clonotype: Its specificity is not known.

Noted time point: pre-sensitization, week 0. Treatment: therapeutic diphenylcyclopropenone sensitization with weekly scalp DPC. TCRdb independently ran MiXCR on the RACE reads; one entry per CDR3 protein. The sample contains some 300,000 distinct CDR3 sequences, 4.5% to 5.5% of which appear only once. This clonotype originated in a woman under 30 with alopecia areata. Some clones in this sample may be carry-over from other donors' samples. The chain links TRBV7-9 to TRBJ2-4; D unclear. This material consisted of whole blood, taken in connection with sensitization to the hapten diphenylcyclopropenone (DPC). In DNA, the CDR3 is TGTGCCAGCAGCTTAAGATCTGGAGTGCCTATTCAGTACTTC. This sequence encodes CASSLRSGVPIQYF. The complete variable domain, with remaining parts taken from reference TRBV7-9 and TRBJ2-4, reads DTGVSQNPRHKITKRGQNVTFRCDPISEHNRLYWYRQTLGQGPEFLTYFQNEAQLEKSRLLSDRFSAERPKGSFSTLEIQRTEQGDSAMYLCASSLRSGVPIQYFGAGTRLSVL.